The clone carrying this T cell receptor beta chain was seen a handful of times. Its antigen remains unknown. Using its own MiXCR run on the 5' RACE reads, TCRdb lists one record per CDR3 protein. The sample yields some 320,000 distinct CDR3 sequences, around 8.6% seen once. This entry belongs to a study of T cells after yellow fever vaccination. Study in general: Fractions of low cell number were prepared using SMART-Seq v4 Ultra Low Input.

With 5 bases clipped from V and 3 bases from J, the junction kept 6 bases outside the gene matches. This CDR3 contains 14 residues. From germline, CDR1 is SGHVS and CDR2 FQNEAQ. General study points: Though weaker, the secondary response peaked faster, on day 5 versus 15.

The chain couples TRBV7-8 to TRBJ1-2; the match to TRBD1 covers 7 bases. This clonotype was sampled from a man between 18 and 29 years old who received the YFV17D yellow fever vaccine. The sequences come from CD4+ T cells sorted from PBMCs, collected 5 days after the yellow fever booster vaccination. The CDR3 coding sequence is TGTGCCAGCAGCACTAACAGGGGCCACTATGGCTACACCTTC. Protein: CASSTNRGHYGYTF.